The 26 T cell receptor beta chains listed next were all sequenced from one sample in a study of tumor and adjacent non-tumor tissue in lung cancer. This sample's RNA came from whole unsorted tissue. A modified ARM-PCR protocol with three rounds of nested PCR amplified TCRbeta. TCRdb reprocessed the multiplex PCR reads via MiXCR and lists one record per CDR3 protein. The sample has over 110,000 distinct CDR3 sequences; around 60% are singletons. The sequencing sample was made of lung tumor tissue. These receptors originate from a man in his sixties with small cell lung cancer.

In its sample, this clonotype was seen many times. This rearrangement joins TRBV10-2 to TRBJ2-5, with D possibly matching TRBD2 (5 bases). Trimming took 10 bases from V and 2 from J, leaving 11 bases between them. Germline lookup yields CDR1 WSHSY and CDR2 SAAADI. The CDR3 is 12 residues long. CDR3 sequence: CATGVLQETQYF. The CDR3 nucleotides are TGCGCCACCGGGGTTTTGCAAGAGACCCAGTACTTC.

There are a few counts of this clonotype. This sequence may be a read error, since a much larger clone differs from it by one base. This chain links TRBV11-2 with TRBJ2-3, with a tentative D call TRBD2 (5 bases). This CDR3 region has 14 residues. Germline CDR1 is SGHAT and CDR2 is FQNNGV. With 5 bases removed from V and 1 base from J, the gap between germline ends came to 10 bases. CDR3 region: CASSLQAGTDTQYF. The DNA for the CDR3 is TGTGCCAGCAGCCTTCAAGCGGGCACAGATACGCAGTATTTT.

This clonotype was seen many times. The J gene is TRBJ2-1, the V gene TRBV7-8; D uncertain. The ends were cut back, 4 bases at V and 5 bases at J, with 15 bases in the middle. In germline, CDR1 is SGHVS, CDR2 FQNEAQ. The CDR3 sequence is 15 residues long. Here the CDR3 DNA reads TGTGCCAGCAGCTCCAGACCGACGGTCGACAATGAGCAGTTCTTC. Protein sequence: CASSSRPTVDNEQFF.

To note about this clonotype: The junction differs from germline at one of its ends, possibly a read error. The chain couples TRBV11-2 to TRBJ2-7; D gene ambiguous. Germline assignment: CDR1 SGHAT and CDR2 FQNNGV. The CDR3 length is 14 residues. The CDR3 nucleotides are TGTGCCAGCATCTTAGAAATCAATGCCTACGAGCAGTACTTC. Translation gives CASILEINAYEQYF.

A note on this clonotype: This may come from a read error, since a much larger clone is one base off. The chain has TRBV6-6 and TRBJ1-2, with D perhaps TRBD1 (5 bases). Looked up from germline, CDR1 is MNHNY and CDR2 is SVGAGI (reference sequence). The CDR3 totals 11 residues. The CDR3 nucleotides are TGTGCCAGCAGTGGGACGTTTGGCCACACCTTC. This encodes CASSGTFGHTF.

The chain joins TRBV2 to TRBJ1-6; 7 nucleotides align to TRBD1. CDR1 is SNHLY, CDR2 FYNNEI, per germline. The V and J ends lost 7 bases and 12 bases, in that order; junction bases with no gene match: 9. The CDR3 runs 13 residues. CDR3 DNA: TGTGCCAGCAACAGGGGCGCGGGGGGACCCCTCCACTTT. Translated, it gives CASNRGAGGPLHF. The complete variable domain, with remaining parts taken from reference TRBV2 and TRBJ1-6, reads EPEVTQTPSHQVTQMGQEVILRCVPISNHLYFYWYRQILGQKVEFLVSFYNNEISEKSEIFDDQFSVERPDGSNFTLKIRSTKLEDSAMYFCASNRGAGGPLHFGNGTRLTVT.

This clonotype was counted a few times. Sequence at one end of the junction differs from germline and may be a read error. The rearrangement joins TRBV20-1 to TRBJ2-3, with 8 bases lining up with TRBD2. Germline V gene data show CDR1 as DFQATT and CDR2 as SNEGSKA (reference sequence). The CDR3 runs 14 residues. This CDR3 is CSDRDRGGSDIQYF. The CDR3 DNA sequence: TGCAGTGATAGAGATCGGGGGGGCTCAGATATTCAGTATTTT.

This clonotype turned up a few times. A single base separates this from a much larger clone, so it may be a read error. V is TRBV5-6 and J is TRBJ2-5; D uncertain. This CDR3 spans 12 amino acids. The germline V gene has CDR1 SGHDT and CDR2 YYEEEE. CDR3 protein: CARSFSFGTQYF. The DNA of the CDR3 is TGTGCCAGGAGCTTCAGTTTTGGGACCCAGTACTTC.

This clonotype was recorded many times. The chain links TRBV20-1 to TRBJ2-5; 8 positions agree with TRBD1. Germline CDR1 DFQATT, CDR2 SNEGSKA (reference sequence). The CDR3 totals 15 residues. V trimming: 5 bases; J trimming: 0 bases; junction bases outside the gene matches: 8. CDR3 in amino acids: CSAAGTGRYQETQYF. CDR3 sequence (DNA): TGCAGTGCTGCCGGGACAGGCCGGTACCAAGAGACCCAGTACTTC.

The chain combines TRBV20-1 with TRBJ2-5; tentatively, D is TRBD1 (5 bases). The V gene lost 2 bases and the J gene lost 3 bases, with 13 bases spanning the gap. Germline V lookup: CDR1 DFQATT, CDR2 SNEGSKA (reference sequence). The CDR3 runs to 14 residues. CDR3 DNA sequence: TGCAGTGCTAGATGGAGACAGCGAAAAGAGACCCAGTACTTC. It specifies CSARWRQRKETQYF.

Comments on this clonotype: The junction departs from the called germline gene at one end, perhaps through a read error. The rearrangement joins TRBV6-6 to TRBJ1-6; D perhaps matches TRBD1 (5 bases). CDR1 MNHNY and CDR2 SVGAGI come from the germline V gene (reference sequence). The CDR3 is 13 amino acids. For the CDR3, the DNA is TGTGCCAGCAGCTGGGACTTTAATTCACCCCTCCTCTTT. Its translation: CASSWDFNSPLLF.

The chain employs TRBV11-3 and TRBJ2-3; a possible D gene is TRBD2 (5 bases). Germline V gene lookup returns CDR1 SGHNT and CDR2 YENEEA. The CDR3 is 15 amino acids. The V and J ends lost 6 bases and 6 bases respectively, with 19 bases between them. In DNA, the CDR3 is TGTGCCAGCAGTTTCACTAGAGGGAGTTTGGATACGCAGTATTTT. Its protein product is CASSFTRGSLDTQYF.

A word on this clonotype: A read error may explain this, as a much larger clone is one base away. The rearrangement uses TRBV7-8 and TRBJ2-1; D is unresolved. With 4 bases removed from V and 9 bases from J, the gap between germline ends came to 13 bases. Germline V gene sequence: CDR1 SGHVS, CDR2 FQNEAQ. This CDR3 spans 13 amino acids. The CDR3 reads CASSSQAAGEQFF. CDR3 bases: TGTGCCAGCAGCTCGCAGGCGGCTGGTGAGCAGTTCTTC.

The J gene is TRBJ2-6, the V gene TRBV6-1; 9 positions agree with TRBD1. CDR1 is MNHNS and CDR2 is SASEGT in the germline V gene. This CDR3 contains 19 residues. CDR3 amino acids: CGSDVPGQGRSSGANVLTF. The CDR3 DNA is TGTGGCAGTGACGTCCCGGGACAGGGTAGAAGCTCTGGGGCCAACGTCCTGACTTTC.

This clonotype was picked up many times. The chain couples TRBV11-2 to TRBJ2-7; D may be TRBD2 (6 bases). The CDR3 sequence is 13 residues long. The germline CDR1 and CDR2 sequences are SGHAT and FQNNGV. V was trimmed by 3 bases and J by 3 bases, leaving 9 bases between them. As DNA, the CDR3 is TGTGCCAGCAGCTTTCGGAGGGGCTACGAGCAGTACTTC. Translating gives CASSFRRGYEQYF.

For this clonotype: A much larger clone is a single base away; this may be a read error. The chain combines TRBV29-1 with TRBJ2-3; TRBD2 agrees at 12 bases. The germline V gene has CDR1 SQVTM and CDR2 ANQGSEA. V lost 4 bases to trimming and J lost 5 bases; unmatched junction nucleotides: 1. The length of the CDR3 is 13 residues. In DNA, the CDR3 is TGCAGCGTTGCTAGCGGGAGGGAAGATACGCAGTATTTT. Amino acids: CSVASGREDTQYF.

This clonotype has a count of ten or more. This chain links TRBV11-3 with TRBJ2-1; tentative D call: TRBD2 (6 bases). Germline lookup yields CDR1 SGHNT and CDR2 YENEEA. Trimming left V 0 bases short and J 8 bases short, with 14 bases between. The CDR3 contains 15 residues. CDR3 coding DNA: TGTGCCAGCAGCTTAGAGGGGACTGGCTCTTATGAGCAGTTCTTC. Encoded protein: CASSLEGTGSYEQFF.

Worth noting for this clonotype: The junction does not match germline at one end; this may be a read error. As DNA, the CDR3 is TGTGCGAGCAGTTTGGGCTGGGTGGCTGAGCAGTTCTTC. Amino acids: CASSLGWVAEQFF. The J gene is TRBJ2-1, the V gene TRBV11-3; D is undetermined. Germline CDR1 SGHNT, CDR2 YENEEA. The CDR3 sequence is 13 residues long. Supplemented by reference TRBV11-3 and TRBJ2-1, the full variable domain reads EAGVVQSPRYKIIEKKQPVAFWCNPISGHNTLYWYLQNLGQGPELLIRYENEEAVDDSQLPKDRFSAERLKGVDSTLKIQPAELGDSAVYLCASSLGWVAEQFFGPGTRLTVL.

On this clonotype: This may stem from a read error, because a much larger clone lies one nucleotide away. The chain links TRBV6-2 or TRBV6-3 to TRBJ2-3; 7 bases are a match to TRBD1. The CDR3 consists of 13 residues. With 7 bases clipped from V and 6 bases from J, the junction kept 7 bases outside the gene matches. Per germline, CDR1 MNHEY and CDR2 SVGEGT. The CDR3 sequence: CASNDRVHDTQYF. CDR3 coding DNA: TGTGCCAGCAATGACAGGGTACATGATACGCAGTATTTT.

The chain uses TRBV20-1 and TRBJ2-1, with no clear D. CDR3 length equals 15 residues. Per the germline V gene, CDR1 is DFQATT and CDR2 is SNEGSKA (reference sequence). V was clipped by 5 bases and J by 3 bases, with 17 bases between them. As DNA, the CDR3 is TGCAGTGCTCGTGCCCTTCATTTAATCTACAATGAGCAGTTCTTC. Translated, it gives CSARALHLIYNEQFF.

The chain combines TRBV11-2 with TRBJ2-7, with D perhaps TRBD1 (6 bases). Per germline, CDR1 SGHAT and CDR2 FQNNGV. Trimming pared 6 bases from V and 3 bases from J, leaving 18 bases between. The CDR3 is 15 residues long. The CDR3, as DNA: TGTGCCAGCAGTTTATCCGGGGCAGGGGACTACGAGCAGTACTTC. Its translation: CASSLSGAGDYEQYF.

On this clonotype itself: Here the CDR3 omits its conserved ending phenylalanine or tryptophan, so a read error is the likely source. This sequence joins TRBV11-3 and TRBJ2-3, with a possible D match to TRBD2 (5 bases). The CDR3 totals 12 residues. The germline gives CDR1 SGHNT, CDR2 YENEEA. The CDR3 coding sequence is TGTCCCAGCGGTCGGGGAACAGATACGCAGTATTCT. Encoded protein: CPSGRGTDTQYS.

This chain joins TRBV18 and TRBJ1-2; no definite D call. Trimming pared 3 bases from V and 3 bases from J, leaving 8 bases between. The CDR3 extends over 13 amino acids. Germline V gene lookup returns CDR1 KGHSH and CDR2 LQKENI. CDR3: CASSPDPDYGYTF. The CDR3 DNA is TGTGCCAGCTCACCGGATCCCGACTATGGCTACACCTTC. Supplemented by reference TRBV18 and TRBJ1-2, the full variable domain reads NAGVMQNPRHLVRRRGQEARLRCSPMKGHSHVYWYRQLPEEGLKFMVYLQKENIIDESGMPKERFSAEFPKEGPSILRIQQVVRGDSAAYFCASSPDPDYGYTFGSGTRLTVV.

Worth noting for this clonotype: A much larger clone is a single base away; this may be a read error. CDR3 residues: CASSLGQTINEKLFF. As DNA, the CDR3 is TGCGCCAGCAGCTTGGGACAAACAATTAATGAAAAACTGTTTTTT. The chain uses TRBV5-1 and TRBJ1-4, with D hard to call. V lost 0 bases and J 4 bases, leaving 10 bases between the germline ends. CDR3 size: 15 residues. In germline, CDR1 is SGHRS, CDR2 YFSETQ.

On this clonotype: One end of the junction varies from germline; a read error may be responsible. The chain is built from TRBV29-1 and TRBJ2-6; no definite D call. CDR1 is SQVTM, CDR2 ANQGSEA, per germline. This CDR3 spans 12 amino acids. CDR3 in amino acids: CSVDPRTNVLTF. The CDR3 region has the DNA TGCAGCGTTGATCCTCGGACCAACGTCCTGACGTTC.

To note about this clonotype: Germline and junction disagree at one end, which may indicate a read error. The chain is built from TRBV11-2 and TRBJ2-3; possible D gene TRBD1, 5 bases. This CDR3 spans 15 amino acids. In germline, CDR1 is SGHAT, CDR2 FQNNGV. Written as DNA, the CDR3 is TGTGCCAGCAGCCTGGGGCCAGCAAGCCCAGATAAGCAGTATTTT. It encodes CASSLGPASPDKQYF. Full variable domain (remainder filled in from reference TRBV11-2 and TRBJ2-3): EAGVAQSPRYKIIEKRQSVAFWCNPISGHATLYWYQQILGQGPKLLIQFQNNGVVDDSQLPKDRFSAERLKGVDSTLKIQPAKLEDSAVYLCASSLGPASPDKQYFGPGTRLTVL.